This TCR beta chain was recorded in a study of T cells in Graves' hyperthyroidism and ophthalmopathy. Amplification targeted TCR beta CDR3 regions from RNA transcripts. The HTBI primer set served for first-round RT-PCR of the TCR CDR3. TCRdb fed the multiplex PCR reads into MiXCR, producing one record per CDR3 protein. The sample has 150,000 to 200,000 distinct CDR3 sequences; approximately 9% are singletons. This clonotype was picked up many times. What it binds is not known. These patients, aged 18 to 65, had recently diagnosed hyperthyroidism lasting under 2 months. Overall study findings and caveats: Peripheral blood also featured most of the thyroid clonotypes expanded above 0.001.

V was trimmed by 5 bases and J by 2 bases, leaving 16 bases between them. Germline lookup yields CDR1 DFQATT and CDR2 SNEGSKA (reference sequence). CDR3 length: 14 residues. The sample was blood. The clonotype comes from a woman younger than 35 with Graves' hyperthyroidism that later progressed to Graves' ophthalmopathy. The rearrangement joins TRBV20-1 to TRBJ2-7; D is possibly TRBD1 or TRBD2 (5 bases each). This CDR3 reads CSAVRDGSAYEQYF. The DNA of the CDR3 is TGCAGTGCTGTCAGGGACGGTTCGGCCTACGAGCAGTACTTC.